These T cell receptor beta chains were read from a single sample in a study of control samples from healthy donors and cancer patients. Generated by immunoSEQ multiplex PCR, the TCRdb table keeps only in-frame clones and is missing some. The sample carries approximately 170,000 clones, around 89% recorded once. The sequencing input was blood. These receptors were collected from a woman in her forties or fifties in good health. Both conserved end residues are part of each CDR3. Each record gives: clone size, V gene, D gene, J gene, CDR3 DNA, CDR3 protein. The D gene is left open where the match is weak. Expanded clones are given a class, and other clones once, few, many or no size at all.

clone size: .; V gene: TRBV7-3; D gene: .; J gene: TRBJ1-2; CDR3 DNA: TGTGCCAGCAGCCCTGGGGGGGGCGCGGATGGCTACACCTTC; CDR3 protein: CASSPGGGADGYTF
clone size: .; V gene: TRBV7-8; D gene: .; J gene: TRBJ1-2; CDR3 DNA: TGTGCCAGCAGCCAGACAGTCTATGGCTACACCTTC; CDR3 protein: CASSQTVYGYTF
clone size: few; V gene: TRBV18; D gene: TRBD1; J gene: TRBJ1-1; CDR3 DNA: TGTGCCAGCTCCCTTGGGACAGGGATCACTGAAGCTTTCTTT; CDR3 protein: CASSLGTGITEAFF
clone size: .; V gene: TRBV7-9; D gene: .; J gene: TRBJ1-5; CDR3 DNA: TGTGCCAGCAGTGCCGGGGGATTACTTAGCAATCAGCCCCAGCATTTT; CDR3 protein: CASSAGGLLSNQPQHF
clone size: few; V gene: TRBV6-5; D gene: TRBD1; J gene: TRBJ1-1; CDR3 DNA: TGTGCCAGCGAACCGGGACAGGCGCACACTGAAGCTTTCTTT; CDR3 protein: CASEPGQAHTEAFF
clone size: many; V gene: TRBV6-5; D gene: TRBD1; J gene: TRBJ2-1; CDR3 DNA: TGTGCCAGCAGTTACTCGACGGGGACAGGGCCCAATGAGCAGTTCTTC; CDR3 protein: CASSYSTGTGPNEQFF
clone size: .; V gene: TRBV2; D gene: .; J gene: TRBJ2-2; CDR3 DNA: TGTGCCAGCAGGGGGGGACTGGGGAAGGCCGGGGAGCTGTTTTTT; CDR3 protein: CASRGGLGKAGELFF
clone size: .; V gene: TRBV18; D gene: TRBD1; J gene: TRBJ2-1; CDR3 DNA: TGTGCCAGCTCTCCACCGGGACAGAGCTACAATGAGCAGTTCTTC; CDR3 protein: CASSPPGQSYNEQFF
clone size: .; V gene: TRBV3-1/TRBV3-2; D gene: .; J gene: TRBJ2-7; CDR3 DNA: TGTGCCAGCAGGGGGACTGAAATGTACGAGCAGTACTTC; CDR3 protein: CASRGTEMYEQYF
clone size: few; V gene: TRBV30; D gene: TRBD2; J gene: TRBJ2-7; CDR3 DNA: TGTGCCTGGAGTGTGATTGGTACTAGCGGGGGTTTCACCTACGAGCAGTACTTC; CDR3 protein: CAWSVIGTSGGFTYEQYF
clone size: .; V gene: TRBV28; D gene: TRBD2; J gene: TRBJ2-1; CDR3 DNA: TGTGCCACCCAGTTTAAGGGCGGGAGGCAGGTTGAGCAGTTCTTC; CDR3 protein: CATQFKGGRQVEQFF
clone size: once; V gene: TRBV4-1; D gene: .; J gene: TRBJ1-4; CDR3 DNA: TGCGCCAGCAGCCAAGGTCGAGAAATGTTAACAGAACTGTTTTTT; CDR3 protein: CASSQGREMLTELFF
clone size: .; V gene: TRBV29-1; D gene: TRBD1; J gene: TRBJ1-4; CDR3 DNA: TGCAGCGGCCTAGTTGGGACAGGGGAGGAAAAACTGTTTTTT; CDR3 protein: CSGLVGTGEEKLFF
clone size: once; V gene: TRBV9; D gene: .; J gene: TRBJ2-3; CDR3 DNA: TGTGCCAGCAGCGTAGATGGTACGGGGGCTAGCACAGATACGCAGTATTTT; CDR3 protein: CASSVDGTGASTDTQYF
clone size: .; V gene: TRBV24-1; D gene: .; J gene: TRBJ2-7; CDR3 DNA: TGTGCCACCAGTGGATCCCCATCCTACGAGCAGTACTTC; CDR3 protein: CATSGSPSYEQYF
clone size: .; V gene: TRBV3-1/TRBV3-2; D gene: TRBD1; J gene: TRBJ1-6; CDR3 DNA: TGTGCCAGCAGCCAAAGACAGGGAGCTTCACCCCTCCACTTT; CDR3 protein: CASSQRQGASPLHF
clone size: .; V gene: TRBV6-2/TRBV6-3; D gene: .; J gene: TRBJ2-6; CDR3 DNA: TGTGCCAGCAGTCTAGGAGGCTCTGGGGCCAACGTCCTGACTTTC; CDR3 protein: CASSLGGSGANVLTF
clone size: .; V gene: TRBV4-2; D gene: .; J gene: TRBJ2-1; CDR3 DNA: TGTGCCAGCAGCCAAGATGTAGCGACAAGCTCCTACAATGAGCAGTTCTTC; CDR3 protein: CASSQDVATSSYNEQFF
clone size: .; V gene: TRBV27; D gene: TRBD2; J gene: TRBJ2-1; CDR3 DNA: TGTGCCAGCTTTGGACTAGGGGTCGGCCATGAGCAGTTCTTC; CDR3 protein: CASFGLGVGHEQFF
clone size: .; V gene: TRBV9; D gene: TRBD1; J gene: TRBJ2-1; CDR3 DNA: TGTGCCAGCAGCCCGTCGGACAGGGTCGCTAGTGAGCAGTTCTTC; CDR3 protein: CASSPSDRVASEQFF
clone size: few; V gene: TRBV7-3; D gene: .; J gene: TRBJ2-3; CDR3 DNA: TGTGCCAGCAGCTTGGCTTTAACAGATACGCAGTATTTT; CDR3 protein: CASSLALTDTQYF
clone size: .; V gene: TRBV19; D gene: .; J gene: TRBJ2-1; CDR3 DNA: TGTGCCAGTAGTGGAAGGTATGAGCAGTTCTTC; CDR3 protein: CASSGRYEQFF
clone size: .; V gene: TRBV28; D gene: TRBD1; J gene: TRBJ1-2; CDR3 DNA: TGTGCCAGCAGCCGGACAGGGGTCTCTAACTATGGCTACACCTTC; CDR3 protein: CASSRTGVSNYGYTF
clone size: .; V gene: TRBV11-1; D gene: TRBD1; J gene: TRBJ2-5; CDR3 DNA: TGTGCCAGCAGCTTAGACAGGGGGGAGACCCAGTACTTC; CDR3 protein: CASSLDRGETQYF
clone size: .; V gene: TRBV5-4; D gene: TRBD1; J gene: TRBJ1-2; CDR3 DNA: TGTGCCAGCACCGTACAGGGGAGAGCTAACTATGGCTACACCTTC; CDR3 protein: CASTVQGRANYGYTF
clone size: .; V gene: TRBV5-4; D gene: .; J gene: TRBJ2-5; CDR3 DNA: TGTGCCAGCAGCTCCCCAGGGGCGCTTCTTCAAGAGACCCAGTACTTC; CDR3 protein: CASSSPGALLQETQYF
clone size: .; V gene: TRBV7-2; D gene: .; J gene: TRBJ2-7; CDR3 DNA: TGTGCCAGCAGCCTAAACCGGGATCGGCTCTACGAGCAGTACTTC; CDR3 protein: CASSLNRDRLYEQYF
clone size: .; V gene: TRBV5-1; D gene: .; J gene: TRBJ1-1; CDR3 DNA: TGCGCCAGCAGCATCGAGGGCACTGAAGCTTTCTTT; CDR3 protein: CASSIEGTEAFF
clone size: .; V gene: TRBV7-5; D gene: .; J gene: TRBJ2-1; CDR3 DNA: TGTGTCAGAAGCCCCAGGAAGGGACAGGGGATGAATGAGCAGTTCTTC; CDR3 protein: CVRSPRKGQGMNEQFF
clone size: .; V gene: TRBV18; D gene: .; J gene: TRBJ1-1; CDR3 DNA: TGTGCCAGCTCACCTACTGCTGAAGCTTTCTTT; CDR3 protein: CASSPTAEAFF
clone size: once; V gene: TRBV9; D gene: .; J gene: TRBJ2-2; CDR3 DNA: TGTGCCAGCAGCGTAGAATTAAATAGCGGGGAGCTGTTTTTT; CDR3 protein: CASSVELNSGELFF
clone size: .; V gene: TRBV9; D gene: .; J gene: TRBJ2-2; CDR3 DNA: TGTGCCAGCAGCGCCGACAGGCCCTGGGGGGAGCTGTTTTTT; CDR3 protein: CASSADRPWGELFF
clone size: .; V gene: TRBV9; D gene: .; J gene: TRBJ2-1; CDR3 DNA: TGTGCCAGCAGCGCTGCACCAAGCTCCTACAATGAGCAGTTCTTC; CDR3 protein: CASSAAPSSYNEQFF
clone size: .; V gene: TRBV29-1; D gene: TRBD1; J gene: TRBJ1-2; CDR3 DNA: TGCAGCGTGGGGGACAGACGCACCCTTTATGGCTACACCTTC; CDR3 protein: CSVGDRRTLYGYTF
clone size: .; V gene: TRBV2; D gene: .; J gene: TRBJ2-7; CDR3 DNA: TGTGCCAGCAGTGCAAAGTGGATTTTGGACTTC; CDR3 protein: CASSAKWILDF
clone size: .; V gene: TRBV18; D gene: TRBD1; J gene: TRBJ2-4; CDR3 DNA: TGTGCCAGCTCACCGGGGCAGGGGGACAACATTCAGTACTTC; CDR3 protein: CASSPGQGDNIQYF
clone size: .; V gene: TRBV7-2; D gene: .; J gene: TRBJ1-2; CDR3 DNA: TGTGCCAGCACCCACAGAGCCCGGGACTCACCCAACCTAAACTATGGCTACACCTTC; CDR3 protein: CASTHRARDSPNLNYGYTF
clone size: .; V gene: TRBV11-1; D gene: .; J gene: TRBJ2-1; CDR3 DNA: TGTGCCAGCAGCTTAGCGGAGACTAGGCTCGGGGGTGAGCAGTTCTTC; CDR3 protein: CASSLAETRLGGEQFF
clone size: few; V gene: TRBV30; D gene: .; J gene: TRBJ2-5; CDR3 DNA: TGTGCCTGGAGTGAGGGGGGGACCCAAGAGACCCAGTACTTC; CDR3 protein: CAWSEGGTQETQYF
clone size: .; V gene: TRBV3-1/TRBV3-2; D gene: TRBD2; J gene: TRBJ2-7; CDR3 DNA: TGTGCCAGCAGCCTCGGCGGCGGCCTAGCGGGAGAAGGGGAGCAGTACTTC; CDR3 protein: CASSLGGGLAGEGEQYF
clone size: .; V gene: TRBV6-6; D gene: TRBD1; J gene: TRBJ2-7; CDR3 DNA: TGTGCCAGCAGGAACCGGGACAGGGGTTACGAGCAGTACTTC; CDR3 protein: CASRNRDRGYEQYF
clone size: .; V gene: TRBV7-2; D gene: .; J gene: TRBJ2-5; CDR3 DNA: TGTGCCAGCAGCTTAGGGCGGTATGGAACTGAGACCCAGTACTTC; CDR3 protein: CASSLGRYGTETQYF
clone size: .; V gene: TRBV5-1; D gene: .; J gene: TRBJ2-3; CDR3 DNA: TGCGCCAGCAGCTTGGCGGGGCAGACCACAGATACGCAGTATTTT; CDR3 protein: CASSLAGQTTDTQYF
clone size: .; V gene: TRBV5-1; D gene: TRBD2; J gene: TRBJ2-5; CDR3 DNA: TGCGCCAGCAGCTTGGCCGGGACTAAACAAGAGACCCAGTACTTC; CDR3 protein: CASSLAGTKQETQYF
clone size: .; V gene: TRBV28; D gene: .; J gene: TRBJ1-2; CDR3 DNA: TGTGCCAGCTCATCTGGAATGGTAAACTATGGCTACACCTTC; CDR3 protein: CASSSGMVNYGYTF
clone size: .; V gene: TRBV5-1; D gene: TRBD1; J gene: TRBJ1-4; CDR3 DNA: TGCGCCAGCAGCCCGCAGGTGACAGGGAGGTCAACTAATGAAAAACTGTTTTTT; CDR3 protein: CASSPQVTGRSTNEKLFF
clone size: .; V gene: TRBV9; D gene: TRBD1; J gene: TRBJ2-1; CDR3 DNA: TGTGCCAGCAGCCCCCAACAGGGGGGATTCCCTGAGCAGTTCTTC; CDR3 protein: CASSPQQGGFPEQFF
clone size: .; V gene: TRBV7-8; D gene: .; J gene: TRBJ2-7; CDR3 DNA: TGTGCCAGCAGCCACTCCTACGAGCAGTACTTC; CDR3 protein: CASSHSYEQYF